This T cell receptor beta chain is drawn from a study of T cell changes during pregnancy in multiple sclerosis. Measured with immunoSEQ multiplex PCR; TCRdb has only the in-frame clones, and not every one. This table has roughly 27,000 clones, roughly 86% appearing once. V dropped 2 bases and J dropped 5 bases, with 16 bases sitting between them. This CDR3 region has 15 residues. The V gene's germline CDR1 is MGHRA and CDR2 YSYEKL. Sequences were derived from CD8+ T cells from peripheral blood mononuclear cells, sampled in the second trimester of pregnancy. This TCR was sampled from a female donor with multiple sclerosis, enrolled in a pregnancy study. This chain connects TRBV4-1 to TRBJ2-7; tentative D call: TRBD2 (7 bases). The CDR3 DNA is TGCGCCAGCAGCCAATACCGCGGGGGCAGGGACGAGCAGTACTTC. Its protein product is CASSQYRGGRDEQYF.